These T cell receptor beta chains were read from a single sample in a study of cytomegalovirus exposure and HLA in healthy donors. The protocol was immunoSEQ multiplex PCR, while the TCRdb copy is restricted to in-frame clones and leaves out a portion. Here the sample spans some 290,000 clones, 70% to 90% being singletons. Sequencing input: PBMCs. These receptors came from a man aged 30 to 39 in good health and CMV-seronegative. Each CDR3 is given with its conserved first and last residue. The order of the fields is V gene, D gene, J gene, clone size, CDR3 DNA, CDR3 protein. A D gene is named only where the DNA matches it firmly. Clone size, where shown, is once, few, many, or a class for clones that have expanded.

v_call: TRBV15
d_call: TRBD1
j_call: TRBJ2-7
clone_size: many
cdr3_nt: TGTGCCACCAGCACCAGAACGACAGGGGACGAGCAGTACTTC
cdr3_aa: CATSTRTTGDEQYF

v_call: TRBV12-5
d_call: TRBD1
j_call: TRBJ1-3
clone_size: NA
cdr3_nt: TGTGCTAGTGGTGGAACAGGGGGTTCAGGAAACACCATATATTTT
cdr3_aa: CASGGTGGSGNTIYF

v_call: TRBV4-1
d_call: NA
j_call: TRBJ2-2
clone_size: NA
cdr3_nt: TGCGCCAGCAGCCAAGATGGGCTCCCCGGGGAGCTGTTTTTT
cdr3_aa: CASSQDGLPGELFF

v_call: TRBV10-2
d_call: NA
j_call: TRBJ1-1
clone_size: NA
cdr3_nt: TGCGCCAGCAGTCTCAGGAACACTGAAGCTTTCTTT
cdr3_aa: CASSLRNTEAFF

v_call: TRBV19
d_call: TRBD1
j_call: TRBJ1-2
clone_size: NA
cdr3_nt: TGTGCCAGTAGTATAGAACATGGGACAGCGCCTTCCTATGGCTACACCTTC
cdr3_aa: CASSIEHGTAPSYGYTF

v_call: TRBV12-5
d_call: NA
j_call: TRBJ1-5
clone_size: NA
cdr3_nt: TGTGCTAGTGGTTTGGTACAGGCAGCCCATAGCAATCAGCCCCAGCATTTT
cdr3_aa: CASGLVQAAHSNQPQHF

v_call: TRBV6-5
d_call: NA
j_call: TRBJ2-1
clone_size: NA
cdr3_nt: TGTGCCAGCAGTTTACTAGGAGGGGATGAGCAGTTCTTC
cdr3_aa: CASSLLGGDEQFF

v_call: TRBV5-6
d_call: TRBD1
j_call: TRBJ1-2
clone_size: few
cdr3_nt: TGTGCCAGCAGGAGACAGGGTAGAGACTATGGCTACACCTTC
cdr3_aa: CASRRQGRDYGYTF

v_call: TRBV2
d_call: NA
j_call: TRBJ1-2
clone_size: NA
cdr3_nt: TGTGCCAGCAGCCTGAACGAGAGGACTAACTATGGCTACACCTTC
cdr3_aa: CASSLNERTNYGYTF

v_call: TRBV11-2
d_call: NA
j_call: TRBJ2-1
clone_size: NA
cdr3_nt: TGTGCCAGCAGCTTAGTGGGGGGGCCAAAGCAGTTCTTC
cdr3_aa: CASSLVGGPKQFF

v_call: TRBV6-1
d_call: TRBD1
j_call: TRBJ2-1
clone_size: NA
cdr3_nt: TGTGCCAGCAGCCGGGACAGGGACCCCTACAATGAGCAGTTCTTC
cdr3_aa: CASSRDRDPYNEQFF

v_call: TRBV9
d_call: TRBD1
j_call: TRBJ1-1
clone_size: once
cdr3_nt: TGTGCCAGCAGCCCCCGGACAGGGGAGAGGACTGAAGCTTTCTTT
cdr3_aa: CASSPRTGERTEAFF

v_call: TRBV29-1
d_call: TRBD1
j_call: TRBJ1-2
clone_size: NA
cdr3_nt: TGCAGCGTCGTGGGACAGGGGCGGATAGAAACCTTC
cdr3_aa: CSVVGQGRIETF

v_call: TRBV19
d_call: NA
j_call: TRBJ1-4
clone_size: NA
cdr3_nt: TGTGCCAGTAGGGGACAAGGGGCTAATGAAAAACTGTTTTTT
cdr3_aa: CASRGQGANEKLFF

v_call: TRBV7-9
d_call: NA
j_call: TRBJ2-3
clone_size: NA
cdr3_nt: TGTGCCAGCAGCTCATTTAGCACAGATACGCAGTATTTT
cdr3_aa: CASSSFSTDTQYF

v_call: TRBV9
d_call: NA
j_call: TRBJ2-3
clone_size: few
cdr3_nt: TGTGCCAGCAGCGTAGGAACAGCAGTACCGGATACGCAGTATTTT
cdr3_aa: CASSVGTAVPDTQYF

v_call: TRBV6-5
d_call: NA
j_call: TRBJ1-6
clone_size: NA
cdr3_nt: TGTGCCAGCAGAGCCGGTCGCTCCTATAATTCACCCCTCCACTTT
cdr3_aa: CASRAGRSYNSPLHF

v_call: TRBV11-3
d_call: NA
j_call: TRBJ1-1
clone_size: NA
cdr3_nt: TGTGCCAGCAGCTCACAGGGAAGCACTGAAGCTTTCTTT
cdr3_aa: CASSSQGSTEAFF

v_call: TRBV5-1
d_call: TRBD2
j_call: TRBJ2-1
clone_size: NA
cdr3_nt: TGCGCCAGCAGCCCGACTAGCGGGGGTCGGAGCAATGAGCAGTTCTTC
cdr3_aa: CASSPTSGGRSNEQFF

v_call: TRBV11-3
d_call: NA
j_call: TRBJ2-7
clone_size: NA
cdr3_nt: TGTGCCAGCAGCAGGGGAATCCCCTACGAGCAGTACTTC
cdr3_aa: CASSRGIPYEQYF

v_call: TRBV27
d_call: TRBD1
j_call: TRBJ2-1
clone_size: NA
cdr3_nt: TGTGCCAGCAGTCCCGTCCGGACAGGTTATCCCACCGGCGATGAGCAGTTCTTC
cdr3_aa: CASSPVRTGYPTGDEQFF

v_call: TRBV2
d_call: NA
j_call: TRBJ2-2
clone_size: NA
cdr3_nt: TGTGCCAGCAGTGAACAGGGGAACACCGGGGAGCTGTTTTTT
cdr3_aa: CASSEQGNTGELFF

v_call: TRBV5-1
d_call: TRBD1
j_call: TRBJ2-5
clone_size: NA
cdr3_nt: TGCGCCAGCAGCTCTACAGGGGGCGGGGAGACCCAGTACTTC
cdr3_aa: CASSSTGGGETQYF

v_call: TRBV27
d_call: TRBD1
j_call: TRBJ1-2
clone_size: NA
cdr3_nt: TGTGCCAGCAGCCCCCTGGCGACAGGGGGCTATGGCTACACCTTC
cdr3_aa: CASSPLATGGYGYTF

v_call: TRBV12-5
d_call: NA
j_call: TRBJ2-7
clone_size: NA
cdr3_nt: TGTGCTAGTGGTTCCCCTAGCAGATCCTACGAGCAGTACTTC
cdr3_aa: CASGSPSRSYEQYF

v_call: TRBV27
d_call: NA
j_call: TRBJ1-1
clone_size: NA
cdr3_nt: TGTGCCAGCAGTATCCTACAAGGGGACACTGAAGCTTTCTTT
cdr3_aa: CASSILQGDTEAFF

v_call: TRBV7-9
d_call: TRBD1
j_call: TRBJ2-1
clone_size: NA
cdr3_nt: TGTGCCAGCAGCCCGACGGACAGGGCGTCCTACAATGAGCAGTTCTTC
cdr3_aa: CASSPTDRASYNEQFF

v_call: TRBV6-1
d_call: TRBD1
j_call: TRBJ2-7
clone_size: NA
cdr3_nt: TGTGCCAGCAGTGGACCGGGACAGGGGGGTTACGAGCAGTACTTC
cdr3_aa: CASSGPGQGGYEQYF

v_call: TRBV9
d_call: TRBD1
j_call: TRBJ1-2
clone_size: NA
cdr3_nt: TGTGCCAGCAGCCTGGACAGGGGGATCGGTGGCTACACCTTC
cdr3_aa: CASSLDRGIGGYTF

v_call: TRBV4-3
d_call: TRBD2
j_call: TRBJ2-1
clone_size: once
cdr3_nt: TGCGCCAGCAGCCAAGACATCGGGGGGTCCTACAATGAGCAGTTCTTC
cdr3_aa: CASSQDIGGSYNEQFF

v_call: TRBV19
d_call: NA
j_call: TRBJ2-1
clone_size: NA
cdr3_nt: TGTGCCAGTAGTATAAACAGAGACAATGAGCAGTTCTTC
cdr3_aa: CASSINRDNEQFF

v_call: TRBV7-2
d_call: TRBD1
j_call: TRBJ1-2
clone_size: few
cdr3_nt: TGTGCCAGCAGCCCCCAGGGGGGGACAGGGGACGCCTATGGCTACACCTTC
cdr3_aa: CASSPQGGTGDAYGYTF

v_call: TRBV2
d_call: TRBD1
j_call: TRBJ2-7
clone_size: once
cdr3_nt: TGTGCCAGCAGTTCCGGGACAGAGACCTACGAGCAGTACTTC
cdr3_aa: CASSSGTETYEQYF

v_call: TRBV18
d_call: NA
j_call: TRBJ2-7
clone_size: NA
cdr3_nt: TGTGCCAGCTCACCCCCGGAGATTTACGAGCAGTACTTC
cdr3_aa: CASSPPEIYEQYF

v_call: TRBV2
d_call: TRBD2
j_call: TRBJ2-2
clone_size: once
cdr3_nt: TGTGCCAGCAGTGAACTAGCGGGGGTTGGGACCGGGGAGCTGTTTTTT
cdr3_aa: CASSELAGVGTGELFF

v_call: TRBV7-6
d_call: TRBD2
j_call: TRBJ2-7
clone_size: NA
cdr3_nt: TGTGCCAGCAGCCTCACTAGCGGGGGAAGCGAGCAGTACTTC
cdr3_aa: CASSLTSGGSEQYF

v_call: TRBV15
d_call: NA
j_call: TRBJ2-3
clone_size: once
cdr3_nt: TGTGCCACCAGCAGAGGTGGCAGTAGCACAGATACGCAGTATTTT
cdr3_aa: CATSRGGSSTDTQYF

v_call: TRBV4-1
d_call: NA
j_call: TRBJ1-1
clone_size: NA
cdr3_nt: TGCGCCAGCAGCTTTGAGAGGAACACTGAAGCTTTCTTT
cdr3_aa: CASSFERNTEAFF

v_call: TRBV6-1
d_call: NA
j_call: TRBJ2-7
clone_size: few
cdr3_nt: TGTGCCAGCAGTGACAGGGCCTCCTACGAGCAGTACTTC
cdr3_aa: CASSDRASYEQYF

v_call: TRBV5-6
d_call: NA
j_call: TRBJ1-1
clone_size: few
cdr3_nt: TGTGCCAGCAGCTTGGGACAGGTGAACACTGAAGCTTTCTTT
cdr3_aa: CASSLGQVNTEAFF

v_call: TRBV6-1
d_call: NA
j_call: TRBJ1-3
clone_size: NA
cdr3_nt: TGTGCCAGCAGTGTTCGGTTGGGGGCGAGCTCTGGAAACACCATATATTTT
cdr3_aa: CASSVRLGASSGNTIYF